A selection of T cell receptor beta chains follows, all from one sample in a study of beta chain features in type 1 diabetes. Measured with immunoSEQ multiplex PCR; TCRdb has only the in-frame clones, and not every one. The sample lists some 220,000 clones, 11% occurring once. Sequenced sample: central memory CD4+ T cells from blood. These TCRs come from a man between 18 and 35 years old in good health. The CDR3 runs from the conserved cysteine through the conserved F or W. The order of the fields is clone size, J gene, V gene, D gene, CDR3 DNA, CDR3 protein. A D gene is named only where the DNA matches it firmly. Part of the rows lack a size; the others show once, few, many or a class for expanded clones.

>many|TRBJ2-7|TRBV14|-
TGTGCCAGCAGCCGCGTACCTTACGAGCAGTACTTC
CASSRVPYEQYF
>-|TRBJ1-2|TRBV27|-
TGTGCCAGCAGTTTATACCGGGGACAAAACTATGGCTACACCTTC
CASSLYRGQNYGYTF
>few|TRBJ2-7|TRBV7-3|-
TGTGCCAGCAGCTTAATGTTCGGACCCTACGAGCAGTACTTC
CASSLMFGPYEQYF
>many|TRBJ1-3|TRBV2|-
TGTGCCAGCAGTGGAAGTGTCGGAAACACCATATATTTT
CASSGSVGNTIYF
>-|TRBJ2-5|TRBV7-2|TRBD1
TGTGCCAGCAGCGCCGACGGGACAGTTCAAGAGACCCAGTACTTC
CASSADGTVQETQYF
>few|TRBJ2-7|TRBV28|TRBD1
TGTGCCAGCAGGCCTAATCCCGGGACAGGGGGCAGTCGATGGTACTTC
CASRPNPGTGGSRWYF
>many|TRBJ2-1|TRBV20-1|-
TGCAGTGCTAGCTCCAATGAGCAGTTCTTC
CSASSNEQFF
>-|TRBJ2-6|TRBV27|-
TGTGCCAGCAGTTTAATCGGGGCAATCTCTGGGGCCAACGTCCTGACTTTC
CASSLIGAISGANVLTF
>few|TRBJ2-5|TRBV7-2|-
TGTGCCAGCAGCCGAGCGGGTAGCGCTCAAGAGACCCAGTACTTC
CASSRAGSAQETQYF
>-|TRBJ2-3|TRBV19|-
TGTGCCAGTAGTGCCGCAGATACGCAGTATTTT
CASSAADTQYF
>-|TRBJ1-1|TRBV6-6|-
TGTGCCAGCGGATACTCGGAAACTGAAGCTTTCTTT
CASGYSETEAFF
>few|TRBJ2-3|TRBV11-2|-
TGTGCCAGCCAAGCGCCAAGCACAGATACGCAGTATTTT
CASQAPSTDTQYF
>few|TRBJ2-7|TRBV7-2|TRBD1
TGTGCCAGCAGCTTCCCCGGGACAGGGACCCCCGAGCAGTACTTC
CASSFPGTGTPEQYF
>-|TRBJ2-7|TRBV5-1|-
TGCGCCAGCAGCTTGGACTACACTACCACCTACGAGCAGTACTTC
CASSLDYTTTYEQYF
>-|TRBJ1-2|TRBV30|-
TGTGCCTGGAGTGTACAAGGGCGCGGCTACACCTTC
CAWSVQGRGYTF
>-|TRBJ2-5|TRBV7-2|-
TGTGCCAGCAGCCCCCAGATTGGTTCAGAGACCCAGTACTTC
CASSPQIGSETQYF